These 23 T cell receptor beta chains share one sample of origin, sequenced in a study of vaccination effects on CD4 cells after COVID-19. Viral peptide pool expansion of antigen-specific CD4+ T cells preceded sequencing in the ViraFEST assay. CD4+ T cell isolation took place after 10 days of culture. Of the BNT162b2 and mRNA-1273 vaccines, participants received two doses of one or the other. TCRdb's table, derived via immunoSEQ multiplex PCR, lists solely in-frame clones and lacks some. The data hold 25,000 to 30,000 clones, with almost 75% observed a single time. Their antigens remain unidentified. Material: CD4+ T cells from PBMCs cultured with HCoV-229E spike peptides, obtained after COVID-19 vaccination. These receptors were taken from a human donor who received a COVID-19 vaccine.

This chain uses TRBV10-3 with TRBJ2-7; 8 positions match TRBD1. The CDR3 is made up of 14 amino acids. Trimming at V came to 2 bases and at J to 3 bases, leaving 3 bases not matched to a gene. Germline CDR1 and CDR2: ENHRY and SYGVKD. The DNA of the CDR3 is TGTGCCATCAGTGAGGGAACAGGGGGCTACGAGCAGTACTTC. This codes for CAISEGTGGYEQYF.

This clone was counted between two and nine times. The chain couples TRBV7-9 to TRBJ1-2, with D uncertain. The CDR3 consists of 13 residues. The germline V gene encodes CDR1 SEHNR and CDR2 FQNEAQ (reference sequence). Trimming stripped 4 bases from V and 1 base from J, with 7 bases between. CDR3 region: CASSSSNNYGYTF. DNA for the CDR3: TGTGCCAGCAGCTCCAGTAATAACTATGGCTACACCTTC. The entire variable domain, with the rest obtained from reference TRBV7-9 and TRBJ1-2, is as follows: DTGVSQNPRHKITKRGQNVTFRCDPISEHNRLYWYRQTLGQGPEFLTYFQNEAQLEKSRLLSDRFSAERPKGSFSTLEIQRTEQGDSAMYLCASSSSNNYGYTFGSGTRLTVV.

V is TRBV6-1 and J is TRBJ1-2; TRBD1 is a possible D gene (5 bases). The CDR3 spans 13 residues. Per the germline V gene, CDR1 is MNHNS and CDR2 is SASEGT. Trimming took 2 bases from V and 5 from J, leaving 9 bases between them. DNA of the CDR3: TGTGCCAGCAGTGAATCAGGGACTTATGGCTACACCTTC. This encodes CASSESGTYGYTF.

The rearrangement uses TRBV7-6 and TRBJ1-2; D unresolved. The CDR3 consists of 14 residues. V lost 2 bases and J 4 bases, leaving 11 bases between the germline ends. The germline V gene encodes CDR1 SGHVS and CDR2 FNYEAQ. CDR3 sequence: CASSLCKLPYGYTF. The CDR3 nucleotides are TGTGCCAGCAGCTTATGTAAGCTCCCCTATGGCTACACCTTC.

The chain recombines TRBV13 with TRBJ1-2, with D perhaps TRBD1 (5 bases). V dropped 0 bases and J dropped 6 bases, with 14 bases sitting between them. In germline, CDR1 is PRHDT, CDR2 FYEKMQ (reference sequence). This CDR3 region has 15 residues. The CDR3 coding sequence is TGTGCCAGCAGCTTAGGCCCTTTTGGGGCGGATGGCTACACCTTC. Residues: CASSLGPFGADGYTF. Complete variable domain (other parts from reference TRBV13 and TRBJ1-2): AAGVIQSPRHLIKEKRETATLKCYPIPRHDTVYWYQQGPGQDPQFLISFYEKMQSDKGSIPDRFSAQQFSDYHSELNMSSLELGDSALYFCASSLGPFGADGYTFGSGTRLTVV.

The V gene is TRBV14, the J gene TRBJ2-5; TRBD2 matches at 10 bases. The germline CDR1 and CDR2 sequences are SGHDN and FVKESK. With V trimmed by 3 bases and J by 4 bases, 8 bases remained unmatched. The CDR3 sequence is 16 residues long. CDR3 DNA sequence: TGTGCCAGCAGCCAGTTAACTAGCGGGATGGGAGAGACCCAGTACTTC. Its translation is CASSQLTSGMGETQYF.

The chain combines TRBV3-1 (or the pseudogene TRBV3-2) with TRBJ2-6; 8 nucleotides agree with TRBD1. Germline V gene sequence: CDR1 LGHDT, CDR2 YNNKEL (reference sequence). This CDR3 spans 19 amino acids. V gave up 1 base and J gave up 2 bases; unmatched junction bases: 10. In DNA, the CDR3 is TGTGCCAGCAGCCAAGGGCCGGACAGGGTTCGGCCTGGGGCCAACGTCCTGACTTTC. Encoded protein: CASSQGPDRVRPGANVLTF.

The V gene is TRBV27, the J gene TRBJ1-2; D not certain. The CDR3 is 15 residues long. From germline, CDR1 is MNHEY and CDR2 SMNVEV (reference sequence). Trimming pared 2 bases from V and 7 bases from J, leaving 17 bases between. CDR3 sequence: CASSLTPLLIGGYTF. In DNA form, the CDR3 reads TGTGCCAGCAGTTTAACCCCCCTCCTCATAGGTGGCTACACCTTC.

The chain couples TRBV7-7 to TRBJ2-3; 8 bases align to TRBD2. The trim removed 1 base at V and 2 bases at J, leaving 5 bases unmatched. Looked up from germline, CDR1 is SSHAT and CDR2 is FNYEAQ (reference sequence). The length of the CDR3 is 16 residues. The CDR3 sequence is CASSLGRGALTDTQYF. The DNA for the CDR3 is TGTGCCAGCAGCTTAGGGCGGGGGGCCCTCACAGATACGCAGTATTTT. Based on the CDR3 plus reference TRBV7-7 and TRBJ2-3, the full variable domain is GAGVSQSPRYKVTKRGQDVTLRCDPISSHATLYWYQQALGQGPEFLTYFNYEAQPDKSGLPSDRFSAERPEGSISTLTIQRTEQRDSAMYRCASSLGRGALTDTQYFGPGTRLTVL.

This clone has a handful of counts. The junction departs from the called germline gene at one end, perhaps through a read error. The chain is built from TRBV29-1 and TRBJ2-7; D could derive from TRBD1 or TRBD2 (5 bases each). The germline V gene encodes CDR1 SQVTM and CDR2 ANQGSEA. CDR3 length equals 14 residues. The CDR3 loop is CSVEGNGNTGGRHF. For the CDR3, the DNA is TGCAGCGTTGAAGGAAACGGAAATACTGGGGGTCGGCACTTC.

The chain has TRBV5-1 and TRBJ2-1; 9 nucleotides align to TRBD1. V was clipped by 3 bases and J by 3 bases; unmatched bases: 4. The CDR3 is 15 residues long. Germline lookup yields CDR1 SGHRS and CDR2 YFSETQ. The CDR3 DNA reads as TGCGCCAGCAGCTGGGGACAGGGCCGCTACAATGAGCAGTTCTTC. Amino acids: CASSWGQGRYNEQFF.

The genes are TRBV14 and TRBJ1-1; TRBD1 is a possible D gene (5 bases). Per germline, CDR1 SGHDN and CDR2 FVKESK. This CDR3 contains 13 residues. Trimming removed 8 bases at V and 1 base at J, with 11 bases between. DNA of the CDR3: TGTGCCAGCCTGGACACCCAGAACACTGAAGCTTTCTTT. Residues: CASLDTQNTEAFF.

CDR3 amino acids: CASSSGTSGGNEQFF. As DNA, the CDR3 is TGTGCCAGCAGTTCCGGGACTAGCGGGGGGAATGAGCAGTTCTTC. J is TRBJ2-1 and V is TRBV6-6; 15 nucleotides line up with TRBD2. Germline V gene data show CDR1 as MNHNY and CDR2 as SVGAGI (reference sequence). The ends lost 4 bases at V and 7 bases at J; junction bases unmatched: 2. The CDR3 extends over 15 amino acids.

This clone was detected once. The chain joins TRBV6-4 to TRBJ1-5; D is undetermined. This CDR3 is built from 15 residues. Trimming removed 6 bases at V and 0 bases at J, with 12 bases between. CDR1 is MRHNA, CDR2 SNTAGT, per germline. The CDR3 nucleotides read TGTGCCAGCAGGACTCAGGCGTATAGCAATCAGCCCCAGCATTTT. It is translated as CASRTQAYSNQPQHF.

The chain has TRBV5-6 and TRBJ2-2; 8 nucleotides agree with TRBD1. This CDR3 is built from 15 residues. Trimming at V came to 3 bases and at J to 1 base, leaving 2 bases not matched to a gene. Germline assignment: CDR1 SGHDT and CDR2 YYEEEE. CDR3 nucleotides: TGTGCCAGCAGCTCGACAGGGGTGAACACCGGGGAGCTGTTTTTT. Encoded protein: CASSSTGVNTGELFF.

The chain couples TRBV30 to TRBJ2-1; D possibly corresponds to TRBD2 (6 bases). Trimming pared 0 bases from V and 4 bases from J, leaving 19 bases between. This CDR3 comprises 17 residues. Germline CDR1 reads GTSNPN; CDR2 reads SVGIG (reference sequence). The CDR3 region has the DNA TGTGCCTGGAGTGTACATCGCCGGCGGGGTGGGTACAATGAGCAGTTCTTC. This gives the protein CAWSVHRRRGGYNEQFF.

V and J are TRBV30 and TRBJ1-5; unclear D gene. CDR3 length: 13 amino acids. Trimming cost V 0 bases and J 4 bases, with 7 bases left between them. Germline CDR1 reads GTSNPN; CDR2 reads SVGIG (reference sequence). The CDR3 sequence is CAWSVRGNQPQHF. The DNA of the CDR3 is TGTGCCTGGAGTGTGCGAGGGAATCAGCCCCAGCATTTT.

The rearrangement uses TRBV19 and TRBJ1-2; D is unresolved. V lost 3 bases and J 4 bases, leaving 18 bases between the germline ends. The CDR3 length is 16 residues. Germline V gives CDR1 LNHDA, CDR2 SQIVND (reference sequence). The CDR3 sequence is CASSIRSGSNPYGYTF. The DNA for the CDR3 is TGTGCCAGTAGTATTCGATCCGGCAGTAACCCCTATGGCTACACCTTC.

CDR3 in DNA: TGTGCCAGCAGCTTAGGGGACAGGAGGCCCTATGGCTACACCTTC. It encodes CASSLGDRRPYGYTF. The gene calls are TRBV13 and TRBJ1-2, with 7 bases fitting TRBD1. Trimming removed 0 bases from V and 4 bases from J; junction bases left unmatched: 5. Germline CDR1 reads PRHDT; CDR2 reads FYEKMQ (reference sequence). This CDR3 has 15 amino acids.

This clone appeared once. The chain is built from TRBV3-1 (or the pseudogene TRBV3-2) and TRBJ2-1, with 10 bases identical to TRBD2. The junction had 18 bases not matched to a gene; V was cut back by 1 base and J by 9 bases. Germline CDR1 and CDR2: LGHDT and YNNKEL (reference sequence). This CDR3 is built from 19 residues. CDR3: CASSQGPLGVAGGKGEQFF. The CDR3 coding sequence is TGTGCCAGCAGCCAAGGACCCCTGGGGGTAGCGGGAGGTAAAGGTGAGCAGTTCTTC.

The V gene is TRBV6-5, the J gene TRBJ2-7; TRBD2 aligns across 12 bases. CDR3 length equals 15 residues. In germline, CDR1 is MNHEY, CDR2 SVGAGI. V shed 6 bases and J 2 bases; nucleotides not matched to a gene: 5. CDR3 sequence (DNA): TGTGCCAGCAGACCAACTAGCGGGGGGACCTACGAGCAGTACTTC. Its translation: CASRPTSGGTYEQYF.

This chain's CDR3 is CASSAGNQPQHF. In DNA form, the CDR3 reads TGTGCCAGCAGCGCGGGCAATCAGCCCCAGCATTTT. The chain links TRBV7-9 to TRBJ1-5; D gene uncertain. The length of the CDR3 is 12 residues. Germline CDR1 and CDR2: SEHNR and FQNEAQ (reference sequence). V lost 5 bases and J lost 2, with 4 bases in between.

The genes are TRBV4-1 and TRBJ1-4; D might be TRBD1 (6 bases). The germline V gene has CDR1 MGHRA and CDR2 YSYEKL. The CDR3 length is 15 residues. V lost 0 bases to trimming and J lost 7 bases, with 12 bases between them. CDR3 sequence (DNA): TGCGCCAGCAGCCAAGAGGACAGCTCGCTTGAAAAACTGTTTTTT. Protein sequence: CASSQEDSSLEKLFF.